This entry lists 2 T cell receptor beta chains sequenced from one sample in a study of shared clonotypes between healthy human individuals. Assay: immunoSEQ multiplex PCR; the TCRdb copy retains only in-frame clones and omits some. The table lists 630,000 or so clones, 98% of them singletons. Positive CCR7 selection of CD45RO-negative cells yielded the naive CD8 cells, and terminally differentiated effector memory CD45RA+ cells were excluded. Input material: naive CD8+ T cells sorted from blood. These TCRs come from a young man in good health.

The DNA of the CDR3 is TGTGCCAGCAGCTCCTTTAGCGGGAGCACAGATACGCAGTATTTT. Its protein product is CASSSFSGSTDTQYF. The J gene is TRBJ2-3, the V gene TRBV7-9; TRBD2 matches 7 bases. The V segment lost 4 bases and the J segment 0 bases; nucleotides outside the gene matches: 4. The CDR3 runs 15 residues. CDR1 is SEHNR and CDR2 is FQNEAQ in the germline V gene (reference sequence).

CDR3 loop: CASSKTGDDSGANVLTF. The CDR3 DNA reads as TGTGCCAGCTCAAAGACAGGGGATGATTCTGGGGCCAACGTCCTGACTTTC. This sequence joins TRBV5-6 and TRBJ2-6; 8 nucleotides line up with TRBD1. Germline lookup yields CDR1 SGHDT and CDR2 YYEEEE. The trim removed 7 bases at V and 1 base at J, leaving 10 bases unmatched. The CDR3 length is 17 residues.